These 25 T cell receptor beta chains originate from one sample sequenced in a study of blood T cells in healthy people across ages. PCR was performed a second time for about 6 to 12 cycles using a sample-barcoded 5' primer and a J-beta primer mix. TCRdb called the 5' RACE reads again in MiXCR, with one record for every CDR3 protein. The data show fewer than 2,000,000 distinct CDR3 sequences, approximately 40% seen once. Sequencing input: blood. The receptors originated from a human donor in good health.

A few counts support this clonotype. CDR3 sequence reads: CSASRDQLLNTEAFF. The CDR3 DNA reads as TGCAGTGCTTCTCGGGATCAACTATTGAACACTGAAGCTTTCTTT. This chain joins TRBV20-1 and TRBJ1-1; D remains ambiguous. The CDR3 runs 15 residues. CDR1 DFQATT and CDR2 SNEGSKA come from the germline V gene (reference sequence). V lost 5 bases, J lost 0 bases, and 16 bases lay in between.

The CDR3 sequence: CASSIQAAGGNEQFF. CDR3 DNA: TGTGCCAGTAGTATTCAGGCGGCTGGGGGCAATGAGCAGTTCTTC. V and J are TRBV19 and TRBJ2-1, with D tentatively TRBD1 or TRBD2 (5 bases each). V was clipped by 3 bases and J by 6 bases, with 15 bases between them. In germline, CDR1 is LNHDA, CDR2 SQIVND (reference sequence). The CDR3 extends over 15 amino acids.

This clonotype was observed a handful of times. The rearrangement joins TRBV4-3 to TRBJ1-1; tentatively, D is TRBD1 (5 bases). Trimming removed 1 base at V and 2 bases at J, with 11 bases between. Germline lookup yields CDR1 LGHNA and CDR2 YSLEER. The CDR3 has 15 residues. CDR3 amino acids: CASSQGTRQNTEAFF. DNA of the CDR3: TGCGCCAGCAGCCAAGGGACAAGACAAAACACTGAAGCTTTCTTT.

In this sample, this clonotype turned up a few times. The CDR3 bases are TGTGCCAGCTCACCCGAGGACGGATTACAAGAGACCCAGTACTTC. It specifies CASSPEDGLQETQYF. V usage is TRBV18 and J usage is TRBJ2-5; D is undetermined. The V gene lost 3 bases and the J gene lost 2 bases, with 13 bases spanning the gap. The germline CDR1 and CDR2 sequences are KGHSH and LQKENI. The CDR3 has 15 amino acids.

In the case of this clonotype: Possible read error: a much larger clone is one base away. V usage is TRBV7-2 and J usage is TRBJ2-7; 7 bases match TRBD1. The CDR3 length is 15 residues. V was pared by 2 bases and J by 3 bases, with 7 bases of the junction left unmatched. CDR1 is SGHTA, CDR2 FQGNSA, per germline. This CDR3 reads CASSLSPRDSYEQYF. CDR3 DNA sequence: TGTGCCAGCAGCTTATCCCCACGGGACAGCTACGAGCAGTACTTC. Full variable domain (outside the CDR3, taken from reference TRBV7-2 and TRBJ2-7): GAGVSQSPSNKVTEKGKDVELRCDPISGHTALYWYRQSLGQGLEFLIYFQGNSAPDKSGLPSDRFSAERTGGSVSTLTIQRTQQEDSAVYLCASSLSPRDSYEQYFGPGTRLTVT.

This clonotype was seen at least ten times. The chain uses TRBV29-1 and TRBJ2-3; D tentatively reads TRBD1 or TRBD2 (5 bases each). The CDR3 sequence is 15 residues long. CDR1 SQVTM and CDR2 ANQGSEA come from the germline V gene. V lost 1 base and J 0 bases, leaving 11 bases between the germline ends. The CDR3 bases are TGCAGCGTTGAAGGGGGGAGAGGGAGCACAGATACGCAGTATTTT. Protein: CSVEGGRGSTDTQYF.

This clonotype came up a few times. The genes are TRBV7-9 and TRBJ2-6, with 7 bases identical to TRBD2. The germline CDR1 and CDR2 sequences are SEHNR and FQNEAQ (reference sequence). The CDR3 consists of 17 residues. J was trimmed by 3 bases and V by 5 bases; bases with no gene match: 10. The CDR3 nucleotides read TGTGCCAGCAGCCCCATTATGGGGGGGGGTGGGGCCAACGTCCTGACTTTC. Residues: CASSPIMGGGGANVLTF.

CDR3 bases: TGTGCCAGCAGTCGCCGGGACTACTATGGCTACACCTTC. This translates into CASSRRDYYGYTF. The chain carries TRBV12-3 or TRBV12-4 and TRBJ1-2; D may be TRBD1 (5 bases). This CDR3 is 13 amino acids long. Trimming cost V 5 bases and J 3 bases, with 10 bases left between them.

A note on this clonotype: This clone may be a read error of a much larger clone one base away. The chain employs TRBV11-2 and TRBJ2-4; 8 nucleotides match TRBD1. The CDR3 is made up of 18 amino acids. The germline gives CDR1 SGHAT, CDR2 FQNNGV. The CDR3 region is CASSPLNRGQGQSYEQDF. The DNA of the CDR3 is TGTGCCAGCAGCCCCCTTAACCGTGGACAGGGACAATCCTACGAGCAGGACTTC.

The chain combines TRBV9 with TRBJ1-2, with unresolved D. The germline CDR1 and CDR2 sequences are SGDLS and YYNGEE. Trimming took 0 bases from V and 8 from J, leaving 14 bases between them. There are 14 residues in the CDR3. This CDR3 reads CASSVDVMTGGYTF. The CDR3 nucleotides read TGTGCCAGCAGCGTAGATGTAATGACTGGGGGCTACACCTTC. The variable domain in full, completed from reference TRBV9 and TRBJ1-2, reads DSGVTQTPKHLITATGQRVTLRCSPRSGDLSVYWYQQSLDQGLQFLIQYYNGEERAKGNILERFSAQQFPDLHSELNLSSLELGDSALYFCASSVDVMTGGYTFGSGTRLTVV.

This clonotype has just a few counts. A single base separates this from a much larger clone, so it may be a read error. The chain has TRBV6-2 or TRBV6-3 and TRBJ2-7; possibly TRBD1 or TRBD2 for D (5 bases each). V lost 5 bases, J lost 6 bases, and 17 bases lay in between. Germline V lookup: CDR1 MNHEY, CDR2 SVGEGT. The CDR3 is made up of 14 amino acids. CDR3 amino acids: CASSPGPGQGEQYF. CDR3 nucleotides: TGTGCCAGCAGTCCAGGACCGGGGCAGGGCGAGCAGTACTTC.

The CDR3 sequence: CASGSNRGLGEQYF. The CDR3 nucleotides are TGTGCCAGCGGCTCAAACAGGGGATTAGGCGAGCAGTACTTC. This rearrangement joins TRBV11-2 to TRBJ2-7, with TRBD1 matching over 7 bases. CDR3 length: 14 residues. Per germline, CDR1 SGHAT and CDR2 FQNNGV. V lost 8 bases, J lost 6 bases, and 13 bases stayed unmatched.

The rearrangement joins TRBV6-1 to TRBJ2-7; TRBD1 agrees at 8 bases. Per germline, CDR1 MNHNS and CDR2 SASEGT. With V trimmed by 10 bases and J by 0 bases, 5 bases remained unmatched. The CDR3 sequence is 13 residues long. The CDR3 coding sequence is TGTGCCATCTCGGGACAGGCCTCCTACGAGCAGTACTTC. Protein product: CAISGQASYEQYF.

The gene calls are TRBV5-1 and TRBJ2-7, with TRBD2 matching 9 bases. V dropped 1 base and J dropped 1; count of bases not matched to a gene: 6. The CDR3 covers 16 residues. Germline V gene lookup returns CDR1 SGHRS and CDR2 YFSETQ. The CDR3 spells CASSLRTSDFSYEQYF. CDR3 DNA: TGCGCCAGCAGCTTGCGGACTAGCGATTTTTCCTACGAGCAGTACTTC.

CDR3 sequence: CSAYSGGRIYTQYF. CDR3 DNA: TGCAGTGCTTATAGCGGGGGACGCATTTATACCCAGTACTTC. The chain uses TRBV20-1 and TRBJ2-5; 9 nucleotides agree with TRBD2. V trimming: 5 bases; J trimming: 8 bases; junction bases outside the gene matches: 12. The CDR3 is 14 amino acids. CDR1 is DFQATT, CDR2 SNEGSKA, per germline (reference sequence).

This clonotype was found a few times. V and J are TRBV9 and TRBJ2-3, with TRBD2 identical over 9 bases. The CDR3 covers 16 residues. From germline, CDR1 is SGDLS and CDR2 YYNGEE. Trimming removed 1 base from V and 5 bases from J; junction bases left unmatched: 8. The CDR3 region has the DNA TGTGCCAGCAGCGTAACGGGCGGGGGGGCCGTAGATACGCAGTATTTT. It specifies CASSVTGGGAVDTQYF. Full variable domain (remainder filled in from reference TRBV9 and TRBJ2-3): DSGVTQTPKHLITATGQRVTLRCSPRSGDLSVYWYQQSLDQGLQFLIQYYNGEERAKGNILERFSAQQFPDLHSELNLSSLELGDSALYFCASSVTGGGAVDTQYFGPGTRLTVL.

This clonotype was counted only a few times. The genes are TRBV7-2 and TRBJ2-1, with 10 positions matching TRBD2. V lost 5 bases to trimming and J lost 3 bases; unmatched junction nucleotides: 4. Germline assignment: CDR1 SGHTA and CDR2 FQGNSA. This CDR3 has 15 amino acids. CDR3 DNA: TGTGCCAGCAGCACCCGGACTAGCGGCTACAATGAGCAGTTCTTC. This gives the protein CASSTRTSGYNEQFF.

This clonotype has at least ten counts. The chain combines TRBV12-3 or TRBV12-4 with TRBJ2-4; possible D gene TRBD1, 5 bases. The CDR3 contains 12 residues. The germline V and J ends were trimmed by 6 bases and 9 bases, with 12 bases remaining between them. The CDR3 bases are TGTGCCAGCAGCCACAGGCAGACCATTCAGTACTTC. Amino acid sequence: CASSHRQTIQYF.

This clonotype was counted between two and nine times. V usage is TRBV28 and J usage is TRBJ2-7; maybe TRBD1 (6 bases). Germline CDR1 and CDR2: MDHEN and SYDVKM. V lost 0 bases and J 2 bases, leaving 11 bases between the germline ends. This CDR3 spans 15 amino acids. The CDR3 is CASSLWGAIAYEQYF. DNA for the CDR3: TGTGCCAGCAGTTTATGGGGGGCGATCGCCTACGAGCAGTACTTC. Filled out from reference TRBV28 and TRBJ2-7, the complete variable domain reads DVKVTQSSRYLVKRTGEKVFLECVQDMDHENMFWYRQDPGLGLRLIYFSYDVKMKEKGDIPEGYSVSREKKERFSLILESASTNQTSMYLCASSLWGAIAYEQYFGPGTRLTVT.

The J gene is TRBJ1-2, the V gene TRBV20-1; D gene unclear. Germline V gene lookup returns CDR1 DFQATT and CDR2 SNEGSKA (reference sequence). V was shortened by 3 bases and J by 8 bases, with 13 bases between the two germline ends. This CDR3 comprises 12 residues. The CDR3 sequence: CSASPHVGGYTF. CDR3 DNA: TGCAGTGCTAGCCCCCACGTTGGGGGCTACACCTTC.

This clonotype was seen a few times. The chain has TRBV20-1 and TRBJ2-3; no definite D call. The germline V gene has CDR1 DFQATT and CDR2 SNEGSKA (reference sequence). This CDR3 region has 18 residues. The V and J ends lost 3 bases and 2 bases respectively, with 24 bases between them. CDR3 amino acids: CSARSDGSGAMFTDTQYF. CDR3 nucleotide sequence: TGCAGTGCTAGGTCCGACGGGTCCGGAGCGATGTTCACAGATACGCAGTATTTT.

V is TRBV5-5 and J is TRBJ2-3, with 8 bases aligning to TRBD1. V trimming: 3 bases; J trimming: 6 bases; junction bases outside the gene matches: 12. Looked up from germline, CDR1 is SGHKS and CDR2 is YYEKEE (reference sequence). The CDR3 covers 16 residues. This CDR3 reads CASSSYGQGTRDTQYF. Here the CDR3 DNA reads TGTGCCAGCAGCTCCTACGGACAGGGAACCCGCGATACGCAGTATTTT.

The sample holds a few counts of this clonotype. The CDR3 sequence is CASSFEPNTQITDTQYF. Here the CDR3 DNA reads TGCGCCAGCAGCTTCGAACCGAACACACAGATCACAGATACGCAGTATTTT. This sequence joins TRBV5-1 and TRBJ2-3; D remains ambiguous. Germline assignment: CDR1 SGHRS and CDR2 YFSETQ. The V end was cut by 2 bases, the J end by 2 bases, with 18 bases between. The CDR3 spans 17 residues. The complete variable domain, with remaining parts taken from reference TRBV5-1 and TRBJ2-3, reads KAGVTQTPRYLIKTRGQQVTLSCSPISGHRSVSWYQQTPGQGLQFLFEYFSETQRNKGNFPGRFSGRQFSNSRSEMNVSTLELGDSALYLCASSFEPNTQITDTQYFGPGTRLTVL.

The chain employs TRBV28 and TRBJ2-5, with 8 bases fitting TRBD1. Trimming removed 4 bases from V and 1 base from J; junction bases left unmatched: 5. The germline V gene has CDR1 MDHEN and CDR2 SYDVKM. The CDR3 covers 15 residues. CDR3 in amino acids: CASSWITGGQETQYF. As DNA, the CDR3 is TGTGCCAGCAGTTGGATCACAGGGGGCCAAGAGACCCAGTACTTC.

The chain combines TRBV5-1 with TRBJ2-3, with TRBD2 identical over 7 bases. The CDR3 contains 16 residues. After removal of 0 bases from V and 0 bases from J, the junction contained 4 bases not matched to a gene. Germline CDR1 reads SGHRS; CDR2 reads YFSETQ. CDR3 nucleotide sequence: TGCGCCAGCAGCTTGGCCGCTAGCGGAAGCACAGATACGCAGTATTTT. Protein sequence: CASSLAASGSTDTQYF.